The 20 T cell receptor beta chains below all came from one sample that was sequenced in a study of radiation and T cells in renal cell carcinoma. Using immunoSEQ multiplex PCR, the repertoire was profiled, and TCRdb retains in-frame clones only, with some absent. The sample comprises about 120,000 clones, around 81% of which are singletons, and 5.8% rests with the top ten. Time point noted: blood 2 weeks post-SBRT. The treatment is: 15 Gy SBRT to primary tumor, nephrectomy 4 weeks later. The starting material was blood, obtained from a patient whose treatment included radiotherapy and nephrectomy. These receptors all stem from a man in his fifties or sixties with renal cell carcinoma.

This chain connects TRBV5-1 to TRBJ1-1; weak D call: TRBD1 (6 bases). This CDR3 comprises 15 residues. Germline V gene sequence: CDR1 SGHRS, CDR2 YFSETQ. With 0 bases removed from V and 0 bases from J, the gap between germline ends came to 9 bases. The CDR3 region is CASSLEGGMNTEAFF. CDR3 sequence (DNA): TGCGCCAGCAGCTTGGAAGGGGGTATGAACACTGAAGCTTTCTTT. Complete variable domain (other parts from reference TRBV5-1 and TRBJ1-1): KAGVTQTPRYLIKTRGQQVTLSCSPISGHRSVSWYQQTPGQGLQFLFEYFSETQRNKGNFPGRFSGRQFSNSRSEMNVSTLELGDSALYLCASSLEGGMNTEAFFGQGTRLTVV.

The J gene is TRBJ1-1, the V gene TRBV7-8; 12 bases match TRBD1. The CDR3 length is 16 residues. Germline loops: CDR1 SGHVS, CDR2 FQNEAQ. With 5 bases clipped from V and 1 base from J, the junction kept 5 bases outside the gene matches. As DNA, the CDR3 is TGTGCCAGCAGCGCGGGACAGGGGGCAGGGAACACTGAAGCTTTCTTT. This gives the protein CASSAGQGAGNTEAFF.

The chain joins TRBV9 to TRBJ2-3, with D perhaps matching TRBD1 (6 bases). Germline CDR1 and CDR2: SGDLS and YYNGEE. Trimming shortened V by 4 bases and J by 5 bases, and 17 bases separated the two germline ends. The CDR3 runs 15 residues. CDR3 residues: CASSTSGVGLDTQYF. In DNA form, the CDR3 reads TGTGCCAGCAGCACGTCAGGGGTCGGGTTAGATACGCAGTATTTT.

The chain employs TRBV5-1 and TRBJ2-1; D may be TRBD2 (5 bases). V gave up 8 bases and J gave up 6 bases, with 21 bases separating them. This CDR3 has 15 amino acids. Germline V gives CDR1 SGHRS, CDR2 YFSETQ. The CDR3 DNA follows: TGCGCCAGTTCTAATGTGGGGAGCTTAACCAATGAGCAGTTCTTC. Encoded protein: CASSNVGSLTNEQFF.

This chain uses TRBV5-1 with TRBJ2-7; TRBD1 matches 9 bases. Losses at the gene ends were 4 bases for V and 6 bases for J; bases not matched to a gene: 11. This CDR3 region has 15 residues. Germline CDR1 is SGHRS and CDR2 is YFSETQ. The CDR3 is CASSGPGQGFSEQYF. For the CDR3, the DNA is TGCGCCAGCAGCGGACCGGGACAGGGTTTTAGCGAGCAGTACTTC. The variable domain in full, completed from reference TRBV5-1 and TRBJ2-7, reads KAGVTQTPRYLIKTRGQQVTLSCSPISGHRSVSWYQQTPGQGLQFLFEYFSETQRNKGNFPGRFSGRQFSNSRSEMNVSTLELGDSALYLCASSGPGQGFSEQYFGPGTRLTVT.

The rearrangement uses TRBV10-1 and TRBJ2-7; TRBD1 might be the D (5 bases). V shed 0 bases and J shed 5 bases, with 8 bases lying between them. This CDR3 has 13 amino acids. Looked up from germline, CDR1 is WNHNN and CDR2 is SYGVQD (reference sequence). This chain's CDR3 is CASSESWGHEQYF. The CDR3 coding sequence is TGCGCCAGCAGTGAGTCGTGGGGCCACGAGCAGTACTTC.

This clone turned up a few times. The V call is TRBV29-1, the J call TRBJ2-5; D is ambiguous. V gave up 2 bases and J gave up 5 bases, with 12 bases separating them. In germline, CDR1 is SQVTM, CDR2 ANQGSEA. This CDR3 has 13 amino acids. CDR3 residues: CSVESTARETQYF. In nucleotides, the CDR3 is TGCAGCGTTGAATCTACGGCAAGGGAGACCCAGTACTTC.

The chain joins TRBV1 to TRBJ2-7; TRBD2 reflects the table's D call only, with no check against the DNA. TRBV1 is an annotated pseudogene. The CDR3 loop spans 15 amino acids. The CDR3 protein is CTSSPLGGRAYEQYF. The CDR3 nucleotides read TGCACCAGCAGCCCTCTTGGTGGTCGCGCCTACGAGCAGTACTTC.

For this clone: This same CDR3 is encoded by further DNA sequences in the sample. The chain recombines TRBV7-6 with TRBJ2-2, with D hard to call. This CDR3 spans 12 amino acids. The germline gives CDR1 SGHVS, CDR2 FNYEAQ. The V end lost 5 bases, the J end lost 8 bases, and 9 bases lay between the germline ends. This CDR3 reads CASSPESGELFF. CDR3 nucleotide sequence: TGTGCCAGCAGCCCGGAGAGTGGGGAGCTGTTTTTT.

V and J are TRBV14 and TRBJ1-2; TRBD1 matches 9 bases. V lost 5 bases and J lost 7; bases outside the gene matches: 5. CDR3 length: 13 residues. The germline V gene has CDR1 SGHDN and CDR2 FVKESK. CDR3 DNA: TGTGCCAGCAGCTACACAGGGGGCGGTGGCTACACCTTC. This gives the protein CASSYTGGGGYTF.

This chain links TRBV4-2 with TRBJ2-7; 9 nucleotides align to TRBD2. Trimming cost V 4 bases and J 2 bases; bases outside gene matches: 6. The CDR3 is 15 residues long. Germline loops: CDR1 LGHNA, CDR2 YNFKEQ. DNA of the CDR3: TGTGCCAGCAGCCTCGAGGCGGGAGGGCCCTACGAGCAGTACTTC. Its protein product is CASSLEAGGPYEQYF.

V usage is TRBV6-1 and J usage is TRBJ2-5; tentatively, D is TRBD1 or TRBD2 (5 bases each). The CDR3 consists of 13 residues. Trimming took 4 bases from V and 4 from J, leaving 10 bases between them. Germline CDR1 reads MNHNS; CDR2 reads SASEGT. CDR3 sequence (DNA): TGTGCCAGCAGTGTCACGGGGCTAGAGACCCAGTACTTC. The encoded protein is CASSVTGLETQYF.

The chain's CDR3 is CASSFRDIPIYEQYF. The DNA of the CDR3 is TGTGCCAGCAGCTTCCGGGACATTCCGATCTACGAGCAGTACTTC. The chain is built from TRBV6-5 and TRBJ2-7, with D perhaps TRBD1 (6 bases). Trimming took off 6 bases at V and 3 bases at J, with 18 bases between the two ends. Germline CDR1 and CDR2: MNHEY and SVGAGI. The CDR3 is made up of 15 amino acids.

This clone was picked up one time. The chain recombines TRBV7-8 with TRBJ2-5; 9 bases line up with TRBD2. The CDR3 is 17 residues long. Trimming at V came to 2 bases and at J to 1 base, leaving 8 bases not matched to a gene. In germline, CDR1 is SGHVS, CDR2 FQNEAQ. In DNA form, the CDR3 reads TGTGCCAGCAGCTTAAACGGCCTAGCGGGACTCCAAGAGACCCAGTACTTC. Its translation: CASSLNGLAGLQETQYF.

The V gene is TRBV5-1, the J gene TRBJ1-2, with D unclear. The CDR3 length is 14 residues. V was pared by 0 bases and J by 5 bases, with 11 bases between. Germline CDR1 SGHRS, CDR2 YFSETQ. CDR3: CASSLAREDYGYTF. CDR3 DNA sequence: TGCGCCAGCAGCTTGGCTCGAGAAGATTATGGCTACACCTTC.

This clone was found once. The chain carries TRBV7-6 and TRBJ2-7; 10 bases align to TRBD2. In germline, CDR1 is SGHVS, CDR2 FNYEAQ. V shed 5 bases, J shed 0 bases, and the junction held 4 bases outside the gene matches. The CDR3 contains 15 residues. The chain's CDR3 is CASSQGLAASYEQYF. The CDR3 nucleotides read TGTGCCAGCAGCCAAGGACTAGCGGCCTCCTACGAGCAGTACTTC.

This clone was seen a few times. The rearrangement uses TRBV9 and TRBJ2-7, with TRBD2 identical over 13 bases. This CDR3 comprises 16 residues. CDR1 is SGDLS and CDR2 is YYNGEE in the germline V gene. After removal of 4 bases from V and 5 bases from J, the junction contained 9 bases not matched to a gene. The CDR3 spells CASSTGTSGAWDEQYF. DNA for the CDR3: TGTGCCAGCAGCACCGGGACTAGCGGGGCCTGGGACGAGCAGTACTTC.

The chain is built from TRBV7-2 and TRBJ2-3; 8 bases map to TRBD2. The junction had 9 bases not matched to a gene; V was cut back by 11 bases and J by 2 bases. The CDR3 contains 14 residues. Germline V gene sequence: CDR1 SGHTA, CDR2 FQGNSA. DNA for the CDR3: TGTGCCTCAGAGCCGGGACTAGACACAGATACGCAGTATTTT. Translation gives CASEPGLDTDTQYF.

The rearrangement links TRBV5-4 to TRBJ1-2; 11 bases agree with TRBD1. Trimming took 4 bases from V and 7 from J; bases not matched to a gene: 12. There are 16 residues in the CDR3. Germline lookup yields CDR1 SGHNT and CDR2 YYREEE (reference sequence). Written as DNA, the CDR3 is TGTGCCAGCAGCGGCGGCCCGGACAGGGGGCAGTTTGGCTACACCTTC. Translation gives CASSGGPDRGQFGYTF.

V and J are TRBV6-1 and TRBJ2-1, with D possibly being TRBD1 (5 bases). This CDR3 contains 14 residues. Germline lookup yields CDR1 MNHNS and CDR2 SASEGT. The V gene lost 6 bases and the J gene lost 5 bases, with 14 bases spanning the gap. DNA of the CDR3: TGTGCCAGCAGCGAATCGGGCAGGGACAATGAGCAGTTCTTC. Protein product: CASSESGRDNEQFF.